This T cell receptor (beta chain) was sequenced during a study of T cell responses to AZD1222 COVID-19 vaccine. Some clones are missing from TCRdb's copy, which holds only in-frame ones; the method was immunoSEQ multiplex PCR. Of approximately 190,000 clones in the sample, roughly 92% were seen once. The CDR3 totals 16 residues. V trimming: 2 bases; J trimming: 7 bases; junction bases outside the gene matches: 7. CDR1 and CDR2 from the germline V gene are SGHVS and FNYEAQ. On this clone: Antigen unknown.

Study findings and constraints: Baseline serology detected seropositivity in only a handful of AZD1222 recipients. The sample set comprised mostly white British donors with more females, and clonal diversity was possibly underestimated. Spike-wide coverage was observed for vaccine-associated CD4 TCRs, with dominant responses at 160-218 and 743-854. Repertoire collection took place solely once the T cell response had peaked.

This chain links TRBV7-6 with TRBJ2-2; TRBD2 agrees at 10 bases. The receptor's source is an adult in good health. The sequences come from peripheral blood, collected on day 0 of AZD1222 vaccination. CDR3 bases: TGTGCCAGCAGCTTAACCAGCGGGGGGGCAGTCGGGGAGCTGTTTTTT. Its protein is CASSLTSGGAVGELFF. The full variable domain, its missing parts supplied by reference TRBV7-6 and TRBJ2-2, is GAGVSQSPRYKVTKRGQDVALRCDPISGHVSLYWYRQALGQGPEFLTYFNYEAQQDKSGLPNDRFSAERPEGSISTLTIQRTEQRDSAMYRCASSLTSGGAVGELFFGEGSRLTVL.